Shown below are 29 T cell receptor beta chains from a single sample sequenced in a study of blood T cells in healthy people across ages. The use of a sample-barcoded 5' primer and a J-beta primer mix characterized a second PCR of roughly 6 to 11 cycles. TCRdb itself ran the 5' RACE reads through MiXCR, one entry per CDR3 protein. The repertoire holds 800,000 to 900,000 distinct CDR3 sequences, with about 62% as singletons. Sequenced material: blood. Source of these receptors: a man aged 30-40 years in good health.

The chain employs TRBV12-3 or TRBV12-4 and TRBJ1-6; the D is unclear. This CDR3 comprises 14 residues. V was shortened by 6 bases and J by 9 bases, with 15 bases between the two germline ends. In DNA form, the CDR3 reads TGTGCCAGCAGCCGTCCCTCGTGGGGTTCACCCCTCCACTTT. Encoded protein: CASSRPSWGSPLHF.

The table lists this clonotype with a few counts. This chain connects TRBV25-1 to TRBJ2-3, with D hard to call. Trimming left V 4 bases short and J 1 base short, with 12 bases between. This CDR3 has 15 residues. Germline V gene sequence: CDR1 MGHDK, CDR2 SYGVNS. The CDR3 loop is CASSGSWGGTDTQYF. CDR3 nucleotide sequence: TGTGCCAGCAGTGGATCCTGGGGTGGCACAGATACGCAGTATTTT.

The genes are TRBV6-5 and TRBJ2-2; 7 nucleotides agree with TRBD2. This CDR3 has 15 amino acids. The V and J ends lost 4 bases and 5 bases, in that order; junction bases with no gene match: 7. Germline V lookup: CDR1 MNHEY, CDR2 SVGAGI. CDR3 sequence: CASSLKTSRTGELFF. The CDR3, as DNA: TGTGCCAGCAGTTTAAAGACTAGCCGTACCGGGGAGCTGTTTTTT.

This clonotype was found a few times. The CDR3 reads CASGDRLYEQYF. The CDR3 DNA sequence: TGTGCCAGCGGGGACAGGCTCTACGAGCAGTACTTC. V usage is TRBV28 and J usage is TRBJ2-7, with 8 positions matching TRBD1. Germline V CDR1 and CDR2: MDHEN, SYDVKM. This CDR3 has 12 residues. The V segment lost 8 bases and the J segment 3 bases; nucleotides outside the gene matches: 3.

The V gene is TRBV9, the J gene TRBJ1-2; D call uncertain. V was pared by 0 bases and J by 0 bases, with 15 bases between. This CDR3 contains 17 residues. CDR1 and CDR2 (germline): SGDLS, YYNGEE. The CDR3, as DNA: TGTGCCAGCAGCGTAGTCTCGGATGGAAGTACTAACTATGGCTACACCTTC. The encoded protein is CASSVVSDGSTNYGYTF.

The chain has TRBV4-3 and TRBJ2-5; 10 bases line up with TRBD2. The J call may be in error: the DNA end matches TRBJ2-7 better. Germline CDR1 reads LGHNA; CDR2 reads YSLEER. CDR3 size: 16 residues. The CDR3 region is CASSQDASGGQYEQYF. The CDR3 DNA is TGCGCCAGCAGCCAAGATGCTAGCGGGGGTCAATACGAGCAGTACTTC.

V usage is TRBV6-2 or TRBV6-3 and J usage is TRBJ2-1; 8 bases align to TRBD1. Germline loops: CDR1 MNHEY, CDR2 SVGEGT. The CDR3 runs 14 residues. The junction had 6 bases not matched to a gene; V was cut back by 2 bases and J by 9 bases. Here the CDR3 DNA reads TGTGCCAGCAGTTACACAGGGGGTTTCTCTGAGCAGTTCTTC. Protein product: CASSYTGGFSEQFF.

The chain recombines TRBV6-6 with TRBJ1-6, with D maybe TRBD1 (5 bases). From germline, CDR1 is MNHNY and CDR2 SVGAGI (reference sequence). Deletions cut 6 bases from V and 7 bases from J, with 19 bases between. This CDR3 has 16 amino acids. Written as DNA, the CDR3 is TGTGCCAGCAGCCCTCAAACCGGGACGGTAAATTCACCCCTCCACTTT. Protein sequence: CASSPQTGTVNSPLHF.

The J gene is TRBJ2-4, the V gene TRBV19; D is uncertain. Germline V gene lookup returns CDR1 LNHDA and CDR2 SQIVND (reference sequence). The CDR3 contains 17 residues. The V end lost 2 bases, the J end lost 1 base, and 15 bases lay between the germline ends. The CDR3 sequence: CASSILRPQEAKNIQYF. CDR3 DNA: TGTGCCAGTAGTATACTTCGGCCTCAGGAGGCCAAAAACATTCAGTACTTC.

The table lists this clonotype with a few counts. This chain connects TRBV5-6 to TRBJ2-1, with 11 positions matching TRBD2. J gave up 3 bases and V 3 bases, and 2 bases lay outside the gene matches. The CDR3 totals 15 residues. CDR1 and CDR2 from the germline V gene are SGHDT and YYEEEE. The CDR3 DNA follows: TGTGCCAGCAGCTACGGGACTAGCGGCTACAATGAGCAGTTCTTC. Amino acids: CASSYGTSGYNEQFF.

V and J are TRBV27 and TRBJ2-3; D is unclear. V lost 3 bases to trimming and J lost 3 bases, with 13 bases between them. This CDR3 has 15 amino acids. CDR1 is MNHEY, CDR2 SMNVEV, per germline (reference sequence). CDR3 region: CASSFSISGTDTQYF. The CDR3 DNA sequence: TGTGCCAGCAGTTTCTCGATTTCGGGTACAGATACGCAGTATTTT.

CDR3 sequence: CSARQVQNSPLHF. The CDR3 DNA reads as TGCAGTGCTAGACAGGTCCAGAATTCACCCCTCCACTTT. The rearrangement links TRBV20-1 to TRBJ1-6; no clear D gene. This CDR3 comprises 13 residues. CDR1 and CDR2 from the germline V gene are DFQATT and SNEGSKA (reference sequence). V shed 2 bases and J shed 7 bases, with 9 bases lying between them.

The gene calls are TRBV6-2 or TRBV6-3 and TRBJ2-3; tentatively, D is TRBD1 (6 bases). The CDR3 is made up of 16 amino acids. The germline V gene encodes CDR1 MNHEY and CDR2 SVGEGT. V shed 0 bases and J shed 6 bases, with 16 bases lying between them. CDR3 amino acids: CASSYSWDISADTQYF. The DNA of the CDR3 is TGTGCCAGCAGTTACTCGTGGGACATCTCTGCTGATACGCAGTATTTT.

The chain couples TRBV2 to TRBJ2-2; unclear D gene. CDR3 length equals 16 residues. Germline CDR1 SNHLY, CDR2 FYNNEI. The ends were cut back, 8 bases at V and 0 bases at J, with 16 bases in the middle. The CDR3 loop reads CASLATRNANTGELFF. The CDR3 DNA reads as TGTGCCAGCCTTGCTACGAGGAACGCGAACACCGGGGAGCTGTTTTTT.

The chain employs TRBV3-1 and TRBJ2-7; D tentatively reads TRBD1 or TRBD2 (5 bases each). CDR1 and CDR2 (germline): LGHDT, YNNKEL (reference sequence). Trimming shortened V by 4 bases and J by 0 bases, and 10 bases separated the two germline ends. The CDR3 spans 14 residues. The chain's CDR3 is CASSRDRASYEQYF. The CDR3 nucleotides read TGTGCCAGCAGCCGGGACCGTGCCTCCTACGAGCAGTACTTC.

The chain employs TRBV10-3 and TRBJ2-5; possible D gene TRBD1, 5 bases. The V end was cut by 8 bases, the J end by 4 bases, with 14 bases between. CDR3 length: 13 amino acids. The V gene's germline CDR1 is ENHRY and CDR2 SYGVKD. The CDR3: CAIQKQGVETQYF. Written as DNA, the CDR3 is TGTGCCATCCAAAAGCAAGGGGTAGAGACCCAGTACTTC.

V and J are TRBV7-8 and TRBJ2-4; 7 bases map to TRBD2. The J call is in doubt because the DNA end fits TRBJ2-7 better. The CDR3 sequence is 14 residues long. Germline CDR1 reads SGHVS; CDR2 reads FQNEAQ. CDR3 residues: CASSPRLALNEQYF. CDR3 DNA sequence: TGTGCCAGCAGCCCACGACTAGCTTTGAACGAGCAGTACTTC.

The J gene is TRBJ2-7, the V gene TRBV6-6; 7 bases are shared with TRBD1. Trimming removed 2 bases from V and 5 bases from J; junction bases left unmatched: 6. Looked up from germline, CDR1 is MNHNY and CDR2 is SVGAGI (reference sequence). CDR3 length: 14 amino acids. CDR3 amino acids: CASSYPDRAHEQYF. The DNA for the CDR3 is TGTGCCAGCAGTTACCCTGACAGGGCCCACGAGCAGTACTTC.

This clonotype was counted between two and nine times. V and J are TRBV7-9 and TRBJ2-5; D gene unclear. The DNA end is more similar to TRBJ2-7, so the J call may be wrong. This CDR3 is built from 14 residues. Germline-derived CDR1 and CDR2 are SEHNR and FQNEAQ (reference sequence). Here the CDR3 reads CASSSPGGTYEQYF. CDR3 bases: TGTGCCAGCAGCTCCCCTGGTGGCACCTACGAGCAGTACTTC.

V and J are TRBV9 and TRBJ2-1; 8 positions agree with TRBD2. This CDR3 region has 16 residues. Germline V gene sequence: CDR1 SGDLS, CDR2 YYNGEE. Trimming removed 4 bases from V and 3 bases from J; junction bases left unmatched: 9. The CDR3 sequence is CASSTNGGAGYNEQFF. The CDR3 DNA is TGTGCCAGCAGCACGAACGGGGGGGCCGGCTACAATGAGCAGTTCTTC.

V gene TRBV29-1 combines with J gene TRBJ1-2; D unclear. CDR1 and CDR2 from the germline V gene are SQVTM and ANQGSEA. The CDR3 loop spans 13 amino acids. V gave up 3 bases and J gave up 2 bases, with 10 bases separating them. This CDR3 reads CSVEEVGNYGYTF. CDR3 sequence (DNA): TGCAGCGTTGAGGAGGTCGGGAACTATGGCTACACCTTC.

This chain joins TRBV5-6 and TRBJ2-3; no definite D call. The CDR3 covers 15 residues. The germline CDR1 and CDR2 sequences are SGHDT and YYEEEE. V was cut by 0 bases and J by 1 base, with 9 bases left in between. The CDR3 nucleotides are TGTGCCAGCAGCTTGGTTACAACCGGCACAGATACGCAGTATTTT. Protein sequence: CASSLVTTGTDTQYF.

The rearrangement links TRBV20-1 to TRBJ2-5; D may correspond to TRBD1 or TRBD2 (7 bases each). Trimming removed 6 bases from V and 11 bases from J, with 25 bases in between. In germline, CDR1 is DFQATT, CDR2 SNEGSKA (reference sequence). The CDR3 sequence is 14 residues long. The CDR3 DNA is TGCAGTGCCCAACAGGGGAGGGGATACGTCGGGCAGTACTTC. Translating it yields CSAQQGRGYVGQYF.

The J gene is TRBJ2-3, the V gene TRBV4-3; no definite D call. The CDR3 consists of 16 residues. Per germline, CDR1 LGHNA and CDR2 YSLEER. The germline V and J ends were trimmed by 0 bases and 6 bases, with 16 bases remaining between them. The CDR3 loop reads CASSQDVGRSSDTQYF. Here the CDR3 DNA reads TGCGCCAGCAGCCAAGATGTGGGAAGGTCTTCGGATACGCAGTATTTT.

This chain uses TRBV12-3 or TRBV12-4 with TRBJ1-1, with D unclear. V was trimmed by 11 bases and J by 1 base, leaving 8 bases between them. This CDR3 is built from 11 residues. CDR3 DNA sequence: TGTGCCGTATCACCGAACACTGAAGCTTTCTTT. As protein: CAVSPNTEAFF.

The V call is TRBV5-1, the J call TRBJ2-1; 7 bases fit TRBD1. V lost 1 base to trimming and J lost 7 bases; unmatched junction nucleotides: 11. There are 16 residues in the CDR3. Germline loops: CDR1 SGHRS, CDR2 YFSETQ. The CDR3: CASSLSPGQEVNEQFF. Written as DNA, the CDR3 is TGCGCCAGCAGCTTGTCCCCCGGACAGGAGGTTAATGAGCAGTTCTTC. Variable domain in full (rest from reference TRBV5-1 and TRBJ2-1): KAGVTQTPRYLIKTRGQQVTLSCSPISGHRSVSWYQQTPGQGLQFLFEYFSETQRNKGNFPGRFSGRQFSNSRSEMNVSTLELGDSALYLCASSLSPGQEVNEQFFGPGTRLTVL.

The genes are TRBV3-1 and TRBJ2-4; 7 nucleotides match TRBD2. The J call is in doubt because the DNA end fits TRBJ2-5 better. Germline V gene data show CDR1 as LGHDT and CDR2 as YNNKEL (reference sequence). The CDR3 contains 15 residues. Here the CDR3 DNA reads TGTGCCAGCAGCCTGATGCGGGGGATCCAAGAGACCCAGTACTTC. This translates into CASSLMRGIQETQYF.

This sequence joins TRBV7-2 and TRBJ2-5, with D possibly being TRBD1 (5 bases). The V gene lost 1 base and the J gene lost 5 bases, with 11 bases spanning the gap. This CDR3 contains 14 residues. Germline V gene lookup returns CDR1 SGHTA and CDR2 FQGNSA. The CDR3 loop is CASSLGSPGETQYF. CDR3 bases: TGTGCCAGCAGCTTAGGTAGCCCAGGGGAGACCCAGTACTTC.

This clonotype was seen at least ten times. The V call is TRBV6-6, the J call TRBJ2-6, with TRBD1 identical over 7 bases. The V segment lost 6 bases and the J segment 0 bases; nucleotides outside the gene matches: 8. Per the germline V gene, CDR1 is MNHNY and CDR2 is SVGAGI (reference sequence). The CDR3 has 17 residues. The CDR3 here is CASRDRTPTSGANVLTF. In DNA form, the CDR3 reads TGTGCCAGCAGGGACAGGACACCCACCTCTGGGGCCAACGTCCTGACTTTC.